Each of the 14 T cell receptor beta chains below was sequenced from the same sample in a study of blood T cell repertoires in COVID-19. Repertoires were generated with immunoSEQ multiplex PCR, while TCRdb's copy carries only in-frame clones and drops some. The repertoire includes over 100,000 clones, 85% to 90% of them detected once, and roughly 14% sits in the top ten. Input material: peripheral blood. The receptor set was obtained from a man aged 45-65 years with acute or convalescent COVID-19.

This chain joins TRBV28 and TRBJ2-7, with D maybe TRBD2 (6 bases). Trimming removed 8 bases from V and 0 bases from J, with 8 bases in between. This CDR3 has 12 amino acids. Germline assignment: CDR1 MDHEN and CDR2 SYDVKM. As DNA, the CDR3 is TGTGCCAGCGGCGGGGCCTCCTACGAGCAGTACTTC. Protein: CASGGASYEQYF.

The V and J genes are TRBV19 and TRBJ1-2; the D gene is possibly TRBD1 (5 bases). The CDR3 is 18 residues long. With 4 bases removed from V and 2 bases from J, the gap between germline ends came to 23 bases. CDR1 and CDR2 from the germline V gene are LNHDA and SQIVND (reference sequence). The CDR3 nucleotides read TGTGCCAGTAGTAAACAGGTCGCCTCCCAAACCCTCAACTATGGCTACACCTTC. This sequence encodes CASSKQVASQTLNYGYTF.

The gene calls are TRBV4-1 and TRBJ2-5, with D possibly matching TRBD1 (5 bases). The CDR3 sequence is 15 residues long. Germline loops: CDR1 MGHRA, CDR2 YSYEKL. The V end was cut by 1 base, the J end by 5 bases, with 14 bases between. CDR3: CASSQGTLYSETQYF. The CDR3 bases are TGCGCCAGCAGCCAAGGGACATTGTATTCGGAGACCCAGTACTTC.

This clone has just one count. The chain employs TRBV11-1 and TRBJ2-1; weak D call: TRBD2 (5 bases). CDR1 SGHAT and CDR2 FQDESV come from the germline V gene (reference sequence). Trimming shortened V by 1 base and J by 8 bases, and 18 bases separated the two germline ends. The CDR3 is 16 residues long. CDR3 bases: TGTGCCAGCAGCTTAGGCGGGCAGCCTCTAGTAGATGAGCAGTTCTTC. Amino acid sequence: CASSLGGQPLVDEQFF.

This clone came up a few times. This chain connects TRBV6-5 to TRBJ1-5; D might be TRBD1 (6 bases). Germline CDR1 is MNHEY and CDR2 is SVGAGI. This CDR3 comprises 13 residues. Deletions cut 5 bases from V and 4 bases from J, with 9 bases between. The CDR3 coding sequence is TGTGCCAGCAGTACCAGGGGAAATCAGCCCCAGCATTTT. Translated: CASSTRGNQPQHF.

The chain couples TRBV7-4 to TRBJ2-2; 12 nucleotides agree with TRBD1. The CDR3 consists of 16 residues. J gave up 2 bases and V 9 bases, and 7 bases lay outside the gene matches. CDR1 is SGHVT and CDR2 is SQSDAQ in the germline V gene. CDR3 in amino acids: CARLWDRGRNTGELFF. CDR3 DNA: TGTGCCAGACTATGGGACAGGGGGCGAAACACCGGGGAGCTGTTTTTT.

The chain carries TRBV2 and TRBJ2-1, with D maybe TRBD2 (6 bases). Germline CDR1 SNHLY, CDR2 FYNNEI. The CDR3 contains 12 residues. The V gene lost 4 bases and the J gene lost 10 bases, with 11 bases spanning the gap. DNA of the CDR3: TGTGCCAGCAGTGGCGGGGTACGGGAGCAGTTCTTC. Amino acid sequence: CASSGGVREQFF.

The V gene is TRBV12-3 or TRBV12-4, the J gene TRBJ1-5; a possible D gene is TRBD1 (6 bases). Between the trimmed V and J ends, which lost 6 bases and 5 bases, there was a span of 11 bases. The CDR3 is 13 amino acids. The CDR3 region is CASRYREHQPQHF. The CDR3, as DNA: TGTGCCAGCAGGTACAGGGAGCATCAGCCCCAGCATTTT.

This clone was picked up one time. V and J are TRBV3-1 (or the pseudogene TRBV3-2) and TRBJ2-1, with 8 bases aligning to TRBD2. Germline CDR1 LGHDT, CDR2 YNNKEL (reference sequence). V was pared by 0 bases and J by 8 bases, with 9 bases of the junction left unmatched. The CDR3 contains 16 residues. DNA of the CDR3: TGTGCCAGCAGCCAAGAATGGGGGCTAGCGGGTGATGAGCAGTTCTTC. As protein: CASSQEWGLAGDEQFF.

V usage is TRBV5-5 and J usage is TRBJ2-5, with a tentative D call TRBD1 (5 bases). V lost 5 bases and J lost 0, with 17 bases in between. This CDR3 is built from 16 residues. Per germline, CDR1 SGHKS and CDR2 YYEKEE (reference sequence). CDR3 in DNA: TGTGCCAGCAGGTTCAGGGATGACGGATACCAAGAGACCCAGTACTTC. Amino acid sequence: CASRFRDDGYQETQYF.

This clone turned up a few times. This chain connects TRBV15 to TRBJ1-5; 12 bases line up with TRBD1. Germline-derived CDR1 and CDR2 are LNHNV and YYDKDF (reference sequence). The CDR3 consists of 18 residues. Trimming removed 0 bases from V and 6 bases from J; junction bases left unmatched: 9. CDR3 coding DNA: TGTGCCACCAGCAGAGATCCGGGACAGGGGGCGCGGAGTCAGCCCCAGCATTTT. Protein sequence: CATSRDPGQGARSQPQHF. The complete variable domain, with remaining parts taken from reference TRBV15 and TRBJ1-5, reads DAMVIQNPRYQVTQFGKPVTLSCSQTLNHNVMYWYQQKSSQAPKLLFHYYDKDFNNEADTPDNFQSRRPNTSFCFLDIRSPGLGDTAMYLCATSRDPGQGARSQPQHFGDGTRLSIL.

The chain employs TRBV12-5 and TRBJ2-1; 10 nucleotides agree with TRBD2. This CDR3 has 19 amino acids. Germline-derived CDR1 and CDR2 are LGHNT and FRNRAP. V trimming: 1 base; J trimming: 6 bases; junction bases outside the gene matches: 15. The CDR3 region has the DNA TGTGCTAGTGGTTTGGCCTCATGGCTAGCGGGAGAGCGGGGCAATGAGCAGTTCTTC. Translated: CASGLASWLAGERGNEQFF.

J is TRBJ1-2 and V is TRBV28, with 8 positions matching TRBD1. Germline lookup yields CDR1 MDHEN and CDR2 SYDVKM. Losses at the gene ends were 6 bases for V and 8 bases for J; bases not matched to a gene: 11. CDR3 size: 14 residues. Written as DNA, the CDR3 is TGTGCCAGCAGGCCGTCCGGGACAGGAATCGGCTACACCTTC. The encoded protein is CASRPSGTGIGYTF.

The rearrangement uses TRBV27 and TRBJ1-1; possibly TRBD1 for D (5 bases). CDR1 and CDR2 from the germline V gene are MNHEY and SMNVEV (reference sequence). This CDR3 has 15 amino acids. The V and J ends lost 0 bases and 4 bases respectively, with 12 bases between them. This CDR3 is CASSLSGLGATEAFF. The CDR3 DNA reads TGTGCCAGCAGTTTATCAGGCCTAGGGGCCACTGAAGCTTTCTTT.